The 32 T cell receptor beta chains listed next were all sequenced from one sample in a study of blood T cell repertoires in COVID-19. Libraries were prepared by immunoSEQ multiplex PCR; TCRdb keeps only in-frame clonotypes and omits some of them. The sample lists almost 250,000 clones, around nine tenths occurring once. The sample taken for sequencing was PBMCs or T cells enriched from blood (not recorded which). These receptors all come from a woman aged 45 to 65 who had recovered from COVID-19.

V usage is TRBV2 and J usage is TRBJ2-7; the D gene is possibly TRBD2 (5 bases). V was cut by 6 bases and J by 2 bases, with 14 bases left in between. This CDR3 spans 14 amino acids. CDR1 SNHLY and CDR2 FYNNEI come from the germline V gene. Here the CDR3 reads CASSRLPSPYEQYF. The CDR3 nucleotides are TGTGCCAGCAGCCGACTACCCAGCCCCTACGAGCAGTACTTC.

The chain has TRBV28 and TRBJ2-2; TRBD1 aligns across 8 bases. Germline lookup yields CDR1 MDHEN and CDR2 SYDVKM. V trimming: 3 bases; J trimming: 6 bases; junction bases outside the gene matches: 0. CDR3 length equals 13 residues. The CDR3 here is CASSFRGPGELFF. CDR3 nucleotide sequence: TGTGCCAGCAGTTTCAGGGGGCCCGGGGAGCTGTTTTTT.

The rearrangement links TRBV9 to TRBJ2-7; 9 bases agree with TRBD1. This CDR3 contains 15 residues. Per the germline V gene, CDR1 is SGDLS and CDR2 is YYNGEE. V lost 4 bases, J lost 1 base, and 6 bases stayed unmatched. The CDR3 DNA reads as TGTGCCAGCAGCAAGGGACAGGGCCAATCCTACGAGCAGTACTTC. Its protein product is CASSKGQGQSYEQYF.

Here the CDR3 DNA reads TGTGCCAGCTCACCTTCGGACAGGGGGAACACTGAAGCTTTCTTT. Encoded protein: CASSPSDRGNTEAFF. This chain uses TRBV18 with TRBJ1-1, with 9 bases fitting TRBD1. The CDR3 length is 15 residues. J was trimmed by 1 base and V by 3 bases; bases with no gene match: 3. The germline V gene has CDR1 KGHSH and CDR2 LQKENI.

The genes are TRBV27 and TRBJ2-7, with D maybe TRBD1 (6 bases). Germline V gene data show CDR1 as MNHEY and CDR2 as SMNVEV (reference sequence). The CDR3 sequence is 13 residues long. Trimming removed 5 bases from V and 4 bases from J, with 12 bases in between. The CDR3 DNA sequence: TGTGCCAGCAGTAGGACAGCTATATACGAGCAGTACTTC. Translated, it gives CASSRTAIYEQYF.

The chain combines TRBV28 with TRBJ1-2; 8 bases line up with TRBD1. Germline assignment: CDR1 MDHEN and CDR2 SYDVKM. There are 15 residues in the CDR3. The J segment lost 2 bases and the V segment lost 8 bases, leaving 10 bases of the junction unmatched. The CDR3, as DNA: TGTGCCAGCGGATATCCGACAGGGGTGAACTATGGCTACACCTTC. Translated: CASGYPTGVNYGYTF.

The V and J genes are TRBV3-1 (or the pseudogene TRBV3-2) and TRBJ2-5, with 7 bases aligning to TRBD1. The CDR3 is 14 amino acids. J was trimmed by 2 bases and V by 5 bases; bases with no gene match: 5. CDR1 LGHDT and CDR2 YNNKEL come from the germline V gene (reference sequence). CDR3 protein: CASSAGGPQETQYF. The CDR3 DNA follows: TGTGCCAGCAGCGCAGGGGGACCACAAGAGACCCAGTACTTC.

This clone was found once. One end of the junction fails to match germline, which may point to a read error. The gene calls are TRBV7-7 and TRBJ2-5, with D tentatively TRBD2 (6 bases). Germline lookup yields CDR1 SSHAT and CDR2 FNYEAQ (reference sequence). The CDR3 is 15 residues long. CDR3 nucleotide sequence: TGTGCTAGCAGCCCTGGGACTCACCATTGGGAGACCCAGTACTTC. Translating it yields CASSPGTHHWETQYF. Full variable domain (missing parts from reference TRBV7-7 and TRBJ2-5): GAGVSQSPRYKVTKRGQDVTLRCDPISSHATLYWYQQALGQGPEFLTYFNYEAQPDKSGLPSDRFSAERPEGSISTLTIQRTEQRDSAMYRCASSPGTHHWETQYFGPGTRLLVL.

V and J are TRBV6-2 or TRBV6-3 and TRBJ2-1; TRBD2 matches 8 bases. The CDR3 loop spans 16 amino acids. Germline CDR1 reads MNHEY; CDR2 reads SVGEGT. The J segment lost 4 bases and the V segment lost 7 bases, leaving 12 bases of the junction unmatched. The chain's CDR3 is CASTPLGTSGYNEQFF. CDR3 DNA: TGTGCCAGCACCCCTCTAGGAACTAGCGGTTACAATGAGCAGTTCTTC.

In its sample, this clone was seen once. The CDR3 loop reads CAIRGTEGEKLFF. DNA for the CDR3: TGTGCCATCAGGGGAACCGAGGGTGAAAAACTGTTTTTT. The chain links TRBV10-3 to TRBJ1-4, with D uncertain. V lost 6 bases to trimming and J lost 7 bases, with 12 bases between them. This CDR3 contains 13 residues. Per germline, CDR1 ENHRY and CDR2 SYGVKD.

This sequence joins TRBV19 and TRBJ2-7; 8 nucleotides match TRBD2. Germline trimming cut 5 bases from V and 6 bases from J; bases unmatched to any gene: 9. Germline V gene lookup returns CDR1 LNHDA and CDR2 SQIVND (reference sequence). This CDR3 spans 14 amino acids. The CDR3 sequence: CASSLSAGGGEQYF. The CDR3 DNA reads TGTGCCAGTAGTTTATCGGCGGGAGGAGGCGAGCAGTACTTC.

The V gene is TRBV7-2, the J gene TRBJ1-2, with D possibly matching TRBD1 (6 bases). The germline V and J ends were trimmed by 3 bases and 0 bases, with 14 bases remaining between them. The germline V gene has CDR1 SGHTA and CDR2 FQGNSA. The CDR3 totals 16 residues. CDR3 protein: CASSLGQGRANYGYTF. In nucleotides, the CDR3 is TGTGCCAGCAGCTTGGGGCAGGGGAGAGCTAACTATGGCTACACCTTC.

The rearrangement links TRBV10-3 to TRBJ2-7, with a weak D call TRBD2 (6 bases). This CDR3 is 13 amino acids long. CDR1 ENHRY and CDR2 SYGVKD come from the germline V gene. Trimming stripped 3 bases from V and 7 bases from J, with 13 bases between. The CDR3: CAISDPLAREQYF. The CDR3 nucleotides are TGTGCCATCAGTGACCCCCTAGCGCGGGAGCAGTACTTC.

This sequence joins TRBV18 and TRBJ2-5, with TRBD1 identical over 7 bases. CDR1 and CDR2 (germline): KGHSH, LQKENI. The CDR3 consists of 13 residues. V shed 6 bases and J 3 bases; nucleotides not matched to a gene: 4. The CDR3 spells CASSRGQKETQYF. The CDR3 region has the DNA TGTGCCAGCTCCAGGGGACAGAAAGAGACCCAGTACTTC. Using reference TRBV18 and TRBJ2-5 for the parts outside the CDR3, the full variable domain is NAGVMQNPRHLVRRRGQEARLRCSPMKGHSHVYWYRQLPEEGLKFMVYLQKENIIDESGMPKERFSAEFPKEGPSILRIQQVVRGDSAAYFCASSRGQKETQYFGPGTRLLVL.

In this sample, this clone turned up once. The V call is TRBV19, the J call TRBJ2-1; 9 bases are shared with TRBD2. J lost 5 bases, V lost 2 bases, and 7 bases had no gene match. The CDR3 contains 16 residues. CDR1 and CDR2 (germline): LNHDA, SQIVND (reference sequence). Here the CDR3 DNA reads TGTGCCAGTAGTATAAACGCGCTAGCGGGAAACAATGAGCAGTTCTTC. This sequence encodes CASSINALAGNNEQFF.

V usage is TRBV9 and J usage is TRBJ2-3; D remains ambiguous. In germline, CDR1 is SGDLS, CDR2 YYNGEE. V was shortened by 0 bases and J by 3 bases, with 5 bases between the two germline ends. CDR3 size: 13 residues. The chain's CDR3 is CASSVATTDTQYF. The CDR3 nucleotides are TGTGCCAGCAGCGTAGCTACGACAGATACGCAGTATTTT.

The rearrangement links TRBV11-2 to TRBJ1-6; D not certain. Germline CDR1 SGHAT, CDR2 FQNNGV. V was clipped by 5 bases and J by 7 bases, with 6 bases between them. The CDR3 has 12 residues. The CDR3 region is CASSRLNSPLHF. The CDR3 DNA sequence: TGTGCCAGCAGCCGACTCAATTCACCCCTCCACTTT.

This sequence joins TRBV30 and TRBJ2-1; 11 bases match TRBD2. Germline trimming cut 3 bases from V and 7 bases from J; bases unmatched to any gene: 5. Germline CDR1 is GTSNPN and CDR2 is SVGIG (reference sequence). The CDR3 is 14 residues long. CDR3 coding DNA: TGTGCCTGGAGAGGCCTAGCGGGGGGTAATGAGCAGTTCTTC. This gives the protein CAWRGLAGGNEQFF.

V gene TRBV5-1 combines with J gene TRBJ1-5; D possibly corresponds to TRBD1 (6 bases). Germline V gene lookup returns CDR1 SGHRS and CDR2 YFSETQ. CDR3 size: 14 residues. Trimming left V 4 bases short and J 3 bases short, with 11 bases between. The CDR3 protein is CASSKTGPNQPQHF. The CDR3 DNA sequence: TGCGCCAGCAGCAAGACAGGTCCCAATCAGCCCCAGCATTTT.

The CDR3 loop is CASRIVRQGAREQFF. The CDR3 nucleotides are TGTGCCAGCAGGATAGTTCGACAGGGGGCACGCGAGCAGTTCTTC. The chain recombines TRBV6-5 with TRBJ2-1; 10 bases map to TRBD1. J lost 10 bases, V lost 6 bases, and 12 bases had no gene match. Germline V gene sequence: CDR1 MNHEY, CDR2 SVGAGI. The CDR3 has 15 residues.

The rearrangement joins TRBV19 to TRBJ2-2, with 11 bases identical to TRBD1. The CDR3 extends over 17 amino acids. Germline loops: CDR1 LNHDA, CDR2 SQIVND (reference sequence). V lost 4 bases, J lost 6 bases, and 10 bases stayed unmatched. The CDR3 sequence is CASSTSPGQGVSGELFF. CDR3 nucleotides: TGTGCCAGTAGTACTAGCCCGGGACAGGGGGTTTCCGGGGAGCTGTTTTTT.

The CDR3 loop reads CASSLSRGDTEAFF. The CDR3 nucleotides are TGTGCCAGCAGTTTATCCCGGGGGGACACTGAAGCTTTCTTT. The chain employs TRBV27 and TRBJ1-1, with D possibly matching TRBD1 (5 bases). Germline loops: CDR1 MNHEY, CDR2 SMNVEV (reference sequence). The CDR3 is 14 amino acids. The germline V and J ends were trimmed by 0 bases and 3 bases, with 8 bases remaining between them.

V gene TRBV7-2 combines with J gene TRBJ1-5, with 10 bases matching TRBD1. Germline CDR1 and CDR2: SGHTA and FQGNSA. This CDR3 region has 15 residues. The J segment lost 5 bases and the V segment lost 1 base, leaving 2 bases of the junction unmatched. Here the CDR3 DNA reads TGTGCCAGCAGCTTAGTGGGGACAGGGGATCAGCCCCAGCATTTT. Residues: CASSLVGTGDQPQHF.

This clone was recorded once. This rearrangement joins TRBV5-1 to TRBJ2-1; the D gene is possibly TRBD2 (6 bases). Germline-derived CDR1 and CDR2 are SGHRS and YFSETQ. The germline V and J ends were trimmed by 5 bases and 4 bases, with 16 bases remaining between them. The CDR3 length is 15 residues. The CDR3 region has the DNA TGCGCCAGCAGGGTACCGGGAGCCCCATACAATGAGCAGTTCTTC. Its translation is CASRVPGAPYNEQFF.

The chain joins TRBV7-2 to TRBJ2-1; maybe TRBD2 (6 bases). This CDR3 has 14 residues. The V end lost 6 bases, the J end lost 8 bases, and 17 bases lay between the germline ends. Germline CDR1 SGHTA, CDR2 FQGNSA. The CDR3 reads CASSLMTSFDEQFF. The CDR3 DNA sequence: TGTGCCAGCAGTTTGATGACTAGTTTCGATGAGCAGTTCTTC.

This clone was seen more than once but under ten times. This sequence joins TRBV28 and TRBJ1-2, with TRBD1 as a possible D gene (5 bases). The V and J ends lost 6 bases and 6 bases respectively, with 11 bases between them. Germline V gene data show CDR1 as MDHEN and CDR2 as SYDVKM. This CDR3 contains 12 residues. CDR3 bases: TGTGCCAGCAGCACAGGATTCGATGGCTACACCTTC. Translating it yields CASSTGFDGYTF.

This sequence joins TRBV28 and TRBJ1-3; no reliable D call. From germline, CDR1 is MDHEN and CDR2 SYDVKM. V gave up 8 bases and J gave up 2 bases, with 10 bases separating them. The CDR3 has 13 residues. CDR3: CASLEQPGNTIYF. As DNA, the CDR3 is TGTGCCAGCCTCGAACAACCTGGAAACACCATATATTTT.

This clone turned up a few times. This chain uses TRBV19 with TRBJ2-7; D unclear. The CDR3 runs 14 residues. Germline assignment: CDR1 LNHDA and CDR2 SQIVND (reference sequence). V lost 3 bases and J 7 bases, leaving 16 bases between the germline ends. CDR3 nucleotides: TGTGCCAGTAGTATTAGTGCCGGAGACCAAGAGCAGTACTTC. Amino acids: CASSISAGDQEQYF.

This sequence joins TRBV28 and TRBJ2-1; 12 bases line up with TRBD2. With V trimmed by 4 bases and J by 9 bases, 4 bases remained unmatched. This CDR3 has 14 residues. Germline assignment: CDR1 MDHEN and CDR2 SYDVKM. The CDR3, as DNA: TGTGCCAGCAGTTCGCTAGCGGGAGGGAGTGAGCAGTTCTTC. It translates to CASSSLAGGSEQFF.

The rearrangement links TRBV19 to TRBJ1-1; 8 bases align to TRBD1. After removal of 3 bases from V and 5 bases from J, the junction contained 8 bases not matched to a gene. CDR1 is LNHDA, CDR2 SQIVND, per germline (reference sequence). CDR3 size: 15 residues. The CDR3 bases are TGTGCCAGTAGTATTCCGGCAGGGGGCTCAACTGAAGCTTTCTTT. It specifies CASSIPAGGSTEAFF.

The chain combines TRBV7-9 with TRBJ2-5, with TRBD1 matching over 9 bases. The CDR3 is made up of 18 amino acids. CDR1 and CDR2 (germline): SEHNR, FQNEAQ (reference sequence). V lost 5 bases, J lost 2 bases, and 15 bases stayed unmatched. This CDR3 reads CASSPFDRTGDHQETQYF. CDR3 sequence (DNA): TGTGCCAGCAGCCCGTTTGATAGGACAGGGGATCATCAAGAGACCCAGTACTTC.

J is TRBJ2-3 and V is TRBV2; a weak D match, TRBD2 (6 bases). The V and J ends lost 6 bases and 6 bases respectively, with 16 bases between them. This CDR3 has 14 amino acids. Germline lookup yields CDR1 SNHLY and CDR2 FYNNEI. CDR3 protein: CASRAAGGRDTQYF. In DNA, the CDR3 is TGTGCCAGCAGAGCCGCTGGTGGGAGGGATACGCAGTATTTT.